These 25 T cell receptor beta chains were all obtained from the same sample, sequenced in a study of PD-1 blockade in classical Hodgkin lymphoma. Some clones are missing from TCRdb's copy, which holds only in-frame ones; the method was immunoSEQ multiplex PCR. The table shows approximately 10,000 clones, with more than 75% occurring only once. Time point meaning: cycle 4 day 1 (C4D1), after 5 to 7 weeks of nivolumab. No patient escaped relapse after autologous stem cell transplantation, and brentuximab vedotin exposure varied. The sample consisted of peripheral blood mononuclear cells (PBMCs), taken before the fourth cycle of nivolumab. The receptors stem from a human donor with classical Hodgkin lymphoma.

The V call is TRBV2, the J call TRBJ2-7; D possibly corresponds to TRBD2 (6 bases). With 4 bases removed from V and 6 bases from J, the gap between germline ends came to 10 bases. The CDR3 length is 12 residues. CDR1 SNHLY and CDR2 FYNNEI come from the germline V gene. The CDR3 reads CASSVVAAEQYF. Written as DNA, the CDR3 is TGTGCCAGCAGTGTAGTAGCGGCCGAGCAGTACTTC.

This chain connects TRBV4-3 to TRBJ2-2; D ambiguous. This CDR3 contains 15 residues. Germline assignment: CDR1 LGHNA and CDR2 YSLEER. V was shortened by 6 bases and J by 0 bases, with 11 bases between the two germline ends. CDR3 residues: CASSHRFANTGELFF. In nucleotides, the CDR3 is TGCGCCAGCAGTCACCGGTTCGCGAACACCGGGGAGCTGTTTTTT.

The sample holds one count of this clone. The chain couples TRBV2 to TRBJ2-1, with 15 bases lining up with TRBD2. Germline V gene sequence: CDR1 SNHLY, CDR2 FYNNEI. Germline trimming cut 4 bases from V and 9 bases from J; bases unmatched to any gene: 10. The CDR3 contains 17 residues. The CDR3: CASSGYWTSGGAGEQFF. Here the CDR3 DNA reads TGTGCCAGCAGTGGGTACTGGACTAGCGGGGGGGCCGGTGAGCAGTTCTTC.

V usage is TRBV14 and J usage is TRBJ1-1, with D unresolved. The V end was cut by 2 bases, the J end by 2 bases, with 12 bases between. The CDR3 runs to 15 residues. Per germline, CDR1 SGHDN and CDR2 FVKESK. The CDR3 is CASSQFTGPNTEAFF. The CDR3 nucleotides read TGTGCCAGCAGCCAATTTACGGGCCCCAACACTGAAGCTTTCTTT.

The chain is built from TRBV10-3 and TRBJ2-5; 10 positions match TRBD2. CDR1 and CDR2 from the germline V gene are ENHRY and SYGVKD. With V trimmed by 0 bases and J by 3 bases, 19 bases remained unmatched. The CDR3 runs to 21 residues. The CDR3 nucleotides read TGTGCCATCAGTGAGTCTGCAAGGGGGGCTAGCGGGGGCCGGCCAAAAGAGACCCAGTACTTC. Translation gives CAISESARGASGGRPKETQYF.

The chain recombines TRBV19 with TRBJ2-7, with D uncertain. V lost 7 bases, J lost 2 bases, and 9 bases lay in between. The CDR3 has 12 amino acids. Germline CDR1 is LNHDA and CDR2 is SQIVND (reference sequence). DNA of the CDR3: TGTGCCAGTAAGGGCAACGCCTACGAGCAGTACTTC. It yields the protein CASKGNAYEQYF.

The chain links TRBV13 to TRBJ1-2, with 7 bases that match TRBD1. The CDR3 has 13 residues. Germline trimming cut 5 bases from V and 8 bases from J; bases unmatched to any gene: 8. Germline V gene data show CDR1 as PRHDT and CDR2 as FYEKMQ (reference sequence). CDR3 region: CASSLQGTKGYTF. The CDR3 DNA follows: TGTGCCAGCAGCCTACAGGGGACTAAGGGCTACACCTTC.

This chain uses TRBV29-1 with TRBJ1-2; D remains unclear. This CDR3 is built from 11 residues. CDR1 SQVTM and CDR2 ANQGSEA come from the germline V gene. V lost 6 bases, J lost 4 bases, and 9 bases lay in between. The CDR3 DNA follows: TGCAGCGTGGTTGGGGTCTATGGCTACACCTTC. Translation gives CSVVGVYGYTF.

The CDR3 nucleotides read TGTGCCAGCAGCTTGAGGACAGGGGAGGGGAGCAATCAGCCCCAGCATTTT. Its translation is CASSLRTGEGSNQPQHF. This sequence joins TRBV5-6 and TRBJ1-5; TRBD1 agrees at 9 bases. J gave up 1 base and V 1 base, and 6 bases lay outside the gene matches. CDR1 and CDR2 (germline): SGHDT, YYEEEE. There are 17 residues in the CDR3.

This clone was counted once. J is TRBJ1-6 and V is TRBV2; TRBD1 might be the D (5 bases). Germline-derived CDR1 and CDR2 are SNHLY and FYNNEI. This CDR3 is built from 15 residues. Trimming removed 5 bases from V and 0 bases from J, with 8 bases in between. The CDR3 DNA is TGTGCCAGCAGTACCGACAGCTCCTATAATTCACCCCTCCACTTT. Its translation is CASSTDSSYNSPLHF.

The J gene is TRBJ2-7, the V gene TRBV27, with TRBD1 matching 9 bases. V trimming: 5 bases; J trimming: 6 bases; junction bases outside the gene matches: 14. This CDR3 is 16 amino acids long. Germline CDR1 reads MNHEY; CDR2 reads SMNVEV (reference sequence). CDR3 sequence (DNA): TGTGCCAGCAGTCGCACCAACCGGGACAGGGCCCGCGAGCAGTACTTC. Protein sequence: CASSRTNRDRAREQYF.

This rearrangement joins TRBV20-1 to TRBJ1-2, with D hard to call. The germline CDR1 and CDR2 sequences are DFQATT and SNEGSKA (reference sequence). This CDR3 comprises 11 residues. V lost 7 bases to trimming and J lost 4 bases, with 10 bases between them. Here the CDR3 DNA reads TGCAGTGGCTACCTGGGCTATGGCTACACCTTC. Its protein is CSGYLGYGYTF.

This chain joins TRBV7-9 and TRBJ2-5, with 12 bases identical to TRBD2. Trimming removed 2 bases from V and 2 bases from J; junction bases left unmatched: 9. The CDR3 contains 18 residues. Per germline, CDR1 SEHNR and CDR2 FQNEAQ (reference sequence). The CDR3 sequence: CASSLNTLGLAGQETQYF. In nucleotides, the CDR3 is TGTGCCAGCAGCTTAAATACCCTTGGACTAGCGGGGCAAGAGACCCAGTACTTC.

This clone is categorized as large. The chain carries TRBV7-2 and TRBJ1-2, with a weak D call TRBD1 (6 bases). V dropped 4 bases and J dropped 7 bases, with 10 bases sitting between them. Germline-derived CDR1 and CDR2 are SGHTA and FQGNSA. The CDR3 is made up of 12 amino acids. CDR3: CASSWQGSGYTF. The CDR3 DNA reads as TGTGCCAGCAGCTGGCAGGGGAGTGGCTACACCTTC.

The genes are TRBV9 and TRBJ2-2; possibly TRBD1 for D (6 bases). The CDR3 loop spans 14 amino acids. Germline V CDR1 and CDR2: SGDLS, YYNGEE. Deletions cut 4 bases from V and 2 bases from J, with 9 bases between. The CDR3 DNA is TGTGCCAGCAGCTACAGGGCTAACACCGGGGAGCTGTTTTTT. Its protein is CASSYRANTGELFF. Using reference TRBV9 and TRBJ2-2 for the parts outside the CDR3, the full variable domain is DSGVTQTPKHLITATGQRVTLRCSPRSGDLSVYWYQQSLDQGLQFLIQYYNGEERAKGNILERFSAQQFPDLHSELNLSSLELGDSALYFCASSYRANTGELFFGEGSRLTVL.

This clone was detected once. V and J are TRBV19 and TRBJ1-5; D uncertain. V was shortened by 5 bases and J by 2 bases, with 13 bases between the two germline ends. Germline assignment: CDR1 LNHDA and CDR2 SQIVND (reference sequence). This CDR3 is built from 15 residues. The CDR3 loop reads CASSYGGVGNQPQHF. CDR3 DNA: TGTGCCAGTAGTTATGGCGGGGTCGGCAATCAGCCCCAGCATTTT.

The chain couples TRBV7-3 to TRBJ1-1; D is uncertain. The CDR3 has 14 amino acids. Germline values: CDR1 SGHTA, CDR2 FQGTGA. V was clipped by 1 base and J by 3 bases, with 9 bases between them. CDR3 in amino acids: CASSLNGWDTEAFF. The CDR3 DNA sequence: TGTGCCAGCAGCTTAAACGGCTGGGACACTGAAGCTTTCTTT.

The chain employs TRBV4-1 and TRBJ1-2; perhaps TRBD1 as D (5 bases). The germline V gene encodes CDR1 MGHRA and CDR2 YSYEKL. V was pared by 4 bases and J by 7 bases, with 16 bases between. CDR3 length: 14 residues. CDR3 coding DNA: TGCGCCAGCAGCCCTGGAGTGGGGGAAGGTGGCTACACCTTC. Protein product: CASSPGVGEGGYTF.

V and J are TRBV9 and TRBJ2-7, with a possible D match to TRBD2 (6 bases). The CDR3 runs 14 residues. Germline V lookup: CDR1 SGDLS, CDR2 YYNGEE. V lost 0 bases, J lost 5 bases, and 12 bases lay in between. The CDR3 reads CASSVATGVHEQYF. The CDR3 coding sequence is TGTGCCAGCAGCGTAGCTACGGGGGTCCACGAGCAGTACTTC. Full variable domain (outside the CDR3, taken from reference TRBV9 and TRBJ2-7): DSGVTQTPKHLITATGQRVTLRCSPRSGDLSVYWYQQSLDQGLQFLIQYYNGEERAKGNILERFSAQQFPDLHSELNLSSLELGDSALYFCASSVATGVHEQYFGPGTRLTVT.

This sequence joins TRBV4-3 and TRBJ2-3; 12 nucleotides match TRBD2. The junction had 5 bases not matched to a gene; V was cut back by 0 bases and J by 4 bases. This CDR3 contains 17 residues. Germline lookup yields CDR1 LGHNA and CDR2 YSLEER. CDR3 in DNA: TGCGCCAGCAGCCAAGATGGTAGGACTAGCGGGGCAGATACGCAGTATTTT. It codes for CASSQDGRTSGADTQYF.

The genes are TRBV5-4 and TRBJ2-3, with 12 bases matching TRBD2. Germline-derived CDR1 and CDR2 are SGHNT and YYREEE (reference sequence). CDR3 length: 18 amino acids. Trimming at V came to 0 bases and at J to 0 bases, leaving 5 bases not matched to a gene. CDR3 residues: CASSLVTSGRPSTDTQYF. CDR3 coding DNA: TGTGCCAGCAGCTTGGTGACTAGCGGGAGACCTAGCACAGATACGCAGTATTTT. The full variable domain, rest sourced from reference TRBV5-4 and TRBJ2-3, is ETGVTQSPTHLIKTRGQQVTLRCSSQSGHNTVSWYQQALGQGPQFIFQYYREEENGRGNFPPRFSGLQFPNYSSELNVNALELDDSALYLCASSLVTSGRPSTDTQYFGPGTRLTVL.

The chain is built from TRBV4-1 and TRBJ1-2, with a tentative D call TRBD1 (6 bases). V was shortened by 0 bases and J by 6 bases, with 17 bases between the two germline ends. CDR1 is MGHRA and CDR2 is YSYEKL in the germline V gene. The CDR3 is 16 amino acids. In nucleotides, the CDR3 is TGCGCCAGCAGCCAAGAAGACAGGACCTTCTCGGATGGCTACACCTTC. This translates into CASSQEDRTFSDGYTF.

The rearrangement uses TRBV5-8 and TRBJ1-4; the D is unclear. V was cut by 0 bases and J by 4 bases, with 10 bases left in between. The CDR3 is 15 amino acids. Germline V gene data show CDR1 as SGHTS and CDR2 as YDEGEE. CDR3 bases: TGTGCCAGCAGCTTGGCTGGCAGGCTTAATGAAAAACTGTTTTTT. It is translated as CASSLAGRLNEKLFF.

This chain connects TRBV5-6 to TRBJ2-7, with D possibly being TRBD1 (5 bases). The CDR3 covers 15 residues. Germline assignment: CDR1 SGHDT and CDR2 YYEEEE. Trimming stripped 3 bases from V and 7 bases from J, with 20 bases between. The chain's CDR3 is CASSYRQSWKGEQYF. DNA for the CDR3: TGTGCCAGCAGCTACCGACAGTCTTGGAAGGGGGAGCAGTACTTC.

The rearrangement links TRBV27 to TRBJ1-2; 7 bases align to TRBD1. The CDR3 is 13 amino acids. Germline CDR1 and CDR2: MNHEY and SMNVEV (reference sequence). V was pared by 2 bases and J by 3 bases, with 0 bases of the junction left unmatched. The CDR3 sequence: CASSLDRDYGYTF. CDR3 bases: TGTGCCAGCAGTTTAGACAGGGACTATGGCTACACCTTC.